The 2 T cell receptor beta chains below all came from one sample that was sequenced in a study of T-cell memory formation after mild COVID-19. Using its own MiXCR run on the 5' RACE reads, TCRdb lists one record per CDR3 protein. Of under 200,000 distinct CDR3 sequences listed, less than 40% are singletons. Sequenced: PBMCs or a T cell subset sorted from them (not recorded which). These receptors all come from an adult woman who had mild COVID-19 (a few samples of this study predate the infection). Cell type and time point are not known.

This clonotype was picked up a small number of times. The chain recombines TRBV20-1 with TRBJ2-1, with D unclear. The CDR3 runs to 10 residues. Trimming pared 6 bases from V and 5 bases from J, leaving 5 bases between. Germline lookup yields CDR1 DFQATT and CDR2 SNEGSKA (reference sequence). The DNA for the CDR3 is TGCAGTGCGCAGCACAATGAGCAGTTCTTC. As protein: CSAQHNEQFF.

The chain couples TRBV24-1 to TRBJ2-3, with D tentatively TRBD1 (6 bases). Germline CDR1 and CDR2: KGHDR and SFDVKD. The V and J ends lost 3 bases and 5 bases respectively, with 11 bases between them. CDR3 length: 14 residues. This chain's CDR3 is CATSDPSGEDTQYF. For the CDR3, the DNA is TGTGCCACCAGTGATCCGTCAGGGGAAGATACGCAGTATTTT.